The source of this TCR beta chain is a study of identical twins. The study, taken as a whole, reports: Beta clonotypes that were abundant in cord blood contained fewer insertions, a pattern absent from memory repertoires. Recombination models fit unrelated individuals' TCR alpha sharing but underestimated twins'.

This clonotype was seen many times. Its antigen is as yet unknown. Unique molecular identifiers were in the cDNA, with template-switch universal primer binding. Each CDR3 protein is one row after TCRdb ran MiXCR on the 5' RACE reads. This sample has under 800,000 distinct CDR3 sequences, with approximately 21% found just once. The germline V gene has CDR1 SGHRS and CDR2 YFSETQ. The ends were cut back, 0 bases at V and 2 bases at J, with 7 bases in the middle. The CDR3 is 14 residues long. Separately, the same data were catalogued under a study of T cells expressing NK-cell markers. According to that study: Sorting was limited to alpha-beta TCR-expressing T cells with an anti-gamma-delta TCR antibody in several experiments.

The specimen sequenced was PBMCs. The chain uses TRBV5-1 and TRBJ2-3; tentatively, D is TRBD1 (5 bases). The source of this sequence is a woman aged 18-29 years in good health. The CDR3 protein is CASSLGGNTDTQYF. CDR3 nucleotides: TGCGCCAGCAGCTTGGGGGGCAACACAGATACGCAGTATTTT.